This is a list of T cell receptor beta chains from one sample in a study of shared clonotypes between healthy human individuals. Profiled with immunoSEQ multiplex PCR; TCRdb holds only in-frame clones, not every one. The sample has hundreds of thousands of clones, around 74% seen once. The specimen was memory CD4+ T cells sorted from blood. These receptors were obtained from a young man in good health. Both conserved end residues are part of each CDR3. A D gene is named only where the DNA matches it firmly. The size entry is marked missing in some rows and otherwise reads once, few, many or a size class.

cdr3_nt cdr3_aa v_call d_call j_call clone_size
TGCAGCGTCCAAATGACGGACAGGGGGGAAGCTTTCTTT CSVQMTDRGEAFF TRBV29-1 TRBD1 TRBJ1-1 -
TGTGCCAGCAGTCCCCGGGACAGGGTCTTCAATGGCTACACCTTC CASSPRDRVFNGYTF TRBV28 TRBD1 TRBJ1-2 -
TGTGCCAGCAGCCAAGATAGGCAGTACTACAATGAGCAGTTCTTC CASSQDRQYYNEQFF TRBV14 - TRBJ2-1 -
TGTGCCAGCAGCAGGGATTTCAGGAACACTGAAGCTTTCTTT CASSRDFRNTEAFF TRBV11-2 - TRBJ1-1 -
TGTGCCAGCAGTGGAGGGACAGGGGGCCGCTACGGGCTCTACGAGCAGTACTTC CASSGGTGGRYGLYEQYF TRBV6-1 TRBD1 TRBJ2-7 -
TGCGCCAGCAGCCAAGTGGGCGGGTCACACGAGCAGTACTTC CASSQVGGSHEQYF TRBV4-1 - TRBJ2-7 -
TGTGCCAGCAGCTTAGGTCACGACGGGGAGCTGTTTTTT CASSLGHDGELFF TRBV7-6 - TRBJ2-2 -
TGTGCCAGCAGCAGACAGGCCCGCCCAAACACCATATATTTT CASSRQARPNTIYF TRBV28 - TRBJ1-3 -
TGTGCCAGTCACGGACAGGGCGCCTACAATGAGCAGTTCTTC CASHGQGAYNEQFF TRBV6-1 TRBD1 TRBJ2-1 -
TGTGCCAGCAGCTTAGTAGGACACGGATATGGCTACACCTTC CASSLVGHGYGYTF TRBV7-2 - TRBJ1-2 -
TGTGCCAGCAGTGAGGGACGGTTCTACGAGCAGTACTTC CASSEGRFYEQYF TRBV14 - TRBJ2-7 -
TGTGCCAGCCAGGAACAATACAATGAGCAGTTCTTC CASQEQYNEQFF TRBV18 - TRBJ2-1 -
TGTGCCAGCAGTTTGCGGGACAGGGGTTACGAGCAGTACTTC CASSLRDRGYEQYF TRBV27 TRBD1 TRBJ2-7 -
TGTGCCAGCAGCCCGAAGCGGATCTTCTCCTACAATGAGCAGTTCTTC CASSPKRIFSYNEQFF TRBV7-2 - TRBJ2-1 -
TGTGCCAGCAGTTCCCTTGGCGTGGATACGCAGTATTTT CASSSLGVDTQYF TRBV6-6 - TRBJ2-3 -
TGTGCCAGCTCTTACACCAACACAGATACGCAGTATTTT CASSYTNTDTQYF TRBV27 - TRBJ2-3 -
TGTGCCAGCAGCTCGGGGACAGGGAGATATCAGCCCCAGCATTTT CASSSGTGRYQPQHF TRBV7-8 TRBD1 TRBJ1-5 -
TGTGCCAGAAGCTTGATCTCGAGTAGCGGGAACGACAATGAGCAGTTCTTC CARSLISSSGNDNEQFF TRBV5-3 TRBD2 TRBJ2-1 few